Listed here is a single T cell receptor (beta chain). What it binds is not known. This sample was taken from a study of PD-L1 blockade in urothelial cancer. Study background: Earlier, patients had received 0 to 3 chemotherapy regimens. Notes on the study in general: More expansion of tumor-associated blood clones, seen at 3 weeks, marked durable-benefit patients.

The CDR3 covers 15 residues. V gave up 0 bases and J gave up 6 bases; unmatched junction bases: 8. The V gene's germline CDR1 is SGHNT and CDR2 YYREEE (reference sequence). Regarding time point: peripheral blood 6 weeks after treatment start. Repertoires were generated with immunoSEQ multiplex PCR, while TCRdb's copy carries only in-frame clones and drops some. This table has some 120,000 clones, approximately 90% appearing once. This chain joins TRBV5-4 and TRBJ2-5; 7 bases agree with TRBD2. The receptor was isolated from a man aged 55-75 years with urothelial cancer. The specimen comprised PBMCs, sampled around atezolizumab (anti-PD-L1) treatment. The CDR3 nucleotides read TGTGCCAGCAGCTTGGATATGGGGGGGTCACAGACCCAGTACTTC. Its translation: CASSLDMGGSQTQYF.